This TCR beta chain was recorded in a study of blood T cell repertoires in COVID-19. Profiling relied on immunoSEQ multiplex PCR, and the TCRdb table lists in-frame clones only, not all of them. The sample lists some 150,000 clones, approximately 89% occurring once. The sequence was obtained from a woman aged 18-29 years who had recovered from COVID-19. Material: PBMCs or T cells enriched from blood (not recorded which).

Here the CDR3 reads CATLSQALNEQFF. Written as DNA, the CDR3 is TGTGCCACCCTAAGTCAGGCTCTCAATGAGCAGTTCTTC. The chain uses TRBV28 and TRBJ2-1; D remains unclear. This CDR3 is 13 amino acids long. Per germline, CDR1 MDHEN and CDR2 SYDVKM. The V end was cut by 10 bases, the J end by 6 bases, with 16 bases between.